The rows below give T cell receptor beta chains drawn from one sample of a study of siplizumab effects on memory and regulatory T cells. Method: immunoSEQ multiplex PCR; TCRdb's copy keeps in-frame clones and lacks some. The table shows about 100,000 clones, with approximately 94% occurring only once. The source material was non-Treg CD4+ T cells sorted from blood. All receptors derive from a human donor in good health. CDR3s leave out the opening cysteine and the closing phenylalanine or tryptophan. Each record gives: V gene, CDR3 protein.

TRBV6-5,ASSRPGVSQPQH
TRBV5-1,ASSTGASDTGELF
TRBV6-5,ASSLSRTPTNEKLF
TRBV19,ASSIGISGGTDTQY
TRBV7-3,ASSPRVTGELF
TRBV19,ASSFSDGNYGYT
TRBV7-6,ASSLGGAHEKLF
TRBV9,ASSATSGSHNEQF
TRBV5-4,ASSSDRVRSYNEQF
TRBV9,ASSLGGSNSYNEQF
TRBV14,ASSQEGGRDFTYEQY
TRBV5-5,ASSSQAMNTEAF
TRBV18,ASSPPPSTEAF
TRBV11-2,ASSLGVGQGAQETQY
TRBV27,ASLPYGGQAF
TRBV19,ASRTTSLDTQY
TRBV20-1,SASRGYEQY
TRBV27,ASSPTVKETQY
TRBV5-1,ASSLTGGPQRVQETQY
TRBV11-2,ASSWIGGLAKNIQY
TRBV7-9,ASSMFPGTGDSGANVLT
TRBV5-4,ASSHPGPTSGRAHEQF
TRBV6-6,ASSYSWPGGDTEAF
TRBV5-4,ASTRGGQEYEQY
TRBV9,ASSVGGTSGRRSYNEQF
TRBV27,ASSGLAGIGNSPLH
TRBV6-5,ASRFRDSPVQAF
TRBV28,ASQTSDYNEQF
TRBV28,ASSPWASENTGELF
TRBV7-2,ASSLRQGWSEQY
TRBV7-9,ASSDNRDSNQPQH
TRBV27,ASSLLHGQGTEAF
TRBV5-4,ASSLGRVTSYEQY
TRBV7-3,ASSSQGAYTEAF
TRBV6-6,ASSSGLASGELF
TRBV19,ASRDAAATGPDTQY
TRBV6-5,ASRGTTATYEQY
TRBV5-1,ASSQDRSSYEQY
TRBV7-2,ASSLSGGSYNEQF
TRBV6-1,ASSEARQDNQPQH
TRBV5-1,ASSSETRSSYEQY
TRBV10-3,AIRNRGYEQY